Given below is one T cell receptor beta chain in context. Trimming removed 6 bases from V and 1 base from J; junction bases left unmatched: 5. CDR3 length: 14 amino acids. Germline CDR1 and CDR2: MNHEY and SMNVEV (reference sequence). MiXCR, run by TCRdb on the RT-PCR reads, gives a single entry per CDR3 protein. The sample includes approximately 720,000 distinct CDR3 sequences, 12% to 15% seen only once; the top ten take 3% to 4.5%. This TCR was sampled from a female donor in good health, serving as a healthy control. The sample consisted of memory CD4+ T cells from blood. The chain recombines TRBV27 with TRBJ1-1; 7 bases fit TRBD1. The DNA for the CDR3 is TGTGCCAGCAGGCGACAGGGACCGAACACTGAAGCTTTCTTT. Protein sequence: CASRRQGPNTEAFF.